Listed below are T cell receptor beta chains from one sample, sequenced in a study of OX40 agonist ivuxolimab in advanced cancers. Using immunoSEQ multiplex PCR, the repertoire was profiled, and TCRdb retains in-frame clones only, with some absent. The data show tens of thousands of clones, roughly 92% seen once. The sample consisted of CD4+ or CD8+ T cells sorted from blood, taken in a trial of the OX40 agonist ivuxolimab. These receptors came from an adult with an advanced solid tumor such as melanoma, head and neck, liver or kidney cancer. CDR3s include the opening cysteine and the closing phenylalanine or tryptophan. A D gene is named only where the DNA matches it firmly. Part of the rows lack a size; the others show once, few, many or a class for expanded clones.

v_gene: TRBV2
d_gene: NA
abundance: NA
j_gene: TRBJ1-2
CDR3nt: TGTGCCAGCAGTGAAGGGGCAGGCTATGGCTACACCTTC
CDR3aa: CASSEGAGYGYTF

v_gene: TRBV19
d_gene: TRBD1
abundance: NA
j_gene: TRBJ1-1
CDR3nt: TGTGCCAGTAGTATAGATTTGGGGACAGGCTTCACTGAAGCTTTCTTT
CDR3aa: CASSIDLGTGFTEAFF

v_gene: TRBV27
d_gene: NA
abundance: NA
j_gene: TRBJ1-5
CDR3nt: TGTGCCAGCAGCCCACTTAGTCTTGCTCCGGGCAATCAGCCCCAGCATTTT
CDR3aa: CASSPLSLAPGNQPQHF

v_gene: TRBV19
d_gene: NA
abundance: once
j_gene: TRBJ2-1
CDR3nt: TGTGCCAGTAGTGTCTTAGCGGCTGAGCAGTTCTTC
CDR3aa: CASSVLAAEQFF

v_gene: TRBV6-6
d_gene: TRBD1
abundance: NA
j_gene: TRBJ1-2
CDR3nt: TGTGCCAGCATAGACAGGGGAGATGGCTACACCTTC
CDR3aa: CASIDRGDGYTF

v_gene: TRBV28
d_gene: NA
abundance: once
j_gene: TRBJ1-5
CDR3nt: TGTGCCAGCAGTTCGTCCGTGGGGCCGAGGGATCAGCCCCAGCATTTT
CDR3aa: CASSSSVGPRDQPQHF

v_gene: TRBV19
d_gene: NA
abundance: NA
j_gene: TRBJ2-5
CDR3nt: TGTGCCAGTAGTAACCTGGGGGCTTATGAGACCCAGTACTTC
CDR3aa: CASSNLGAYETQYF

v_gene: TRBV7-9
d_gene: TRBD2
abundance: NA
j_gene: TRBJ2-7
CDR3nt: TGTGCCAGCAACTTTTTAGGATGGGGGGGTGGCTACGAGCAGTACTTC
CDR3aa: CASNFLGWGGGYEQYF

v_gene: TRBV4-1
d_gene: NA
abundance: NA
j_gene: TRBJ1-2
CDR3nt: TGCGCCAGCAGCCAAGCTGCAGGGAATGGCTACACCTTC
CDR3aa: CASSQAAGNGYTF

v_gene: TRBV11-2
d_gene: NA
abundance: NA
j_gene: TRBJ2-5
CDR3nt: TGTGCCAGCAGCTTAGTCCGGGAGACCCAGTACTTC
CDR3aa: CASSLVRETQYF

v_gene: TRBV5-4
d_gene: NA
abundance: NA
j_gene: TRBJ2-1
CDR3nt: TGTGCCAGCAGCTTGGCTGAGACTAGGGGCCATGAGCAGTTCTTC
CDR3aa: CASSLAETRGHEQFF

v_gene: TRBV2
d_gene: NA
abundance: NA
j_gene: TRBJ1-6
CDR3nt: TGTGCCAGCAGAGTGGACGATTCACCCCTCCACTTT
CDR3aa: CASRVDDSPLHF

v_gene: TRBV5-6
d_gene: TRBD2
abundance: NA
j_gene: TRBJ2-5
CDR3nt: TGTGCCAGCAGCTTCTGGGGAGGGGAGACCCAGTACTTC
CDR3aa: CASSFWGGETQYF

v_gene: TRBV19
d_gene: NA
abundance: NA
j_gene: TRBJ1-1
CDR3nt: TGTGCCAGTAGTAAAGCGGGGATGAACACTGAAGCTTTCTTT
CDR3aa: CASSKAGMNTEAFF

v_gene: TRBV15
d_gene: NA
abundance: NA
j_gene: TRBJ2-7
CDR3nt: TGTGCCACCGGGACTGACGGACGAGAGCAGTACTTC
CDR3aa: CATGTDGREQYF

v_gene: TRBV9
d_gene: NA
abundance: NA
j_gene: TRBJ1-2
CDR3nt: TGTGCCAGCAGCGTAGAAATGGGCACCACTCCGCCTACAGGGAATGGCTACACCTTC
CDR3aa: CASSVEMGTTPPTGNGYTF

v_gene: TRBV11-1
d_gene: TRBD1
abundance: NA
j_gene: TRBJ2-3
CDR3nt: TGTGCCAGCAGCTCCCAGGGGGCGACAGATACGCAGTATTTT
CDR3aa: CASSSQGATDTQYF

v_gene: TRBV7-2
d_gene: NA
abundance: NA
j_gene: TRBJ1-6
CDR3nt: TGTGCCAGCAGCTCTCAATGGAGACCGGGGGGTAATTCACCCCTCCACTTT
CDR3aa: CASSSQWRPGGNSPLHF

v_gene: TRBV21-1
d_gene: NA
abundance: NA
j_gene: TRBJ2-7
CDR3nt: TGTGCCAGCAGCAAAACTAGAGGGAAACTGTCTAACGAGCAGTACTTC
CDR3aa: CASSKTRGKLSNEQYF

v_gene: TRBV7-2
d_gene: NA
abundance: once
j_gene: TRBJ2-5
CDR3nt: TGTGCCAGCAGCTTAGCGAGGATCAAAGAGACCCAGTACTTC
CDR3aa: CASSLARIKETQYF

v_gene: TRBV9
d_gene: TRBD2
abundance: once
j_gene: TRBJ2-1
CDR3nt: TGTGCCAGCAGCGCGGGACTAGCTCAGGAGCAGTTCTTC
CDR3aa: CASSAGLAQEQFF

v_gene: TRBV2
d_gene: NA
abundance: NA
j_gene: TRBJ2-3
CDR3nt: TGTGCCAGCAGTGAAGCGGTGGCAGGGAGCGGGACAGATACGCAGTATTTT
CDR3aa: CASSEAVAGSGTDTQYF

v_gene: TRBV27
d_gene: TRBD2
abundance: once
j_gene: TRBJ2-1
CDR3nt: TGTGCCAGCAGTTTAGAGGGTAGCGGGAGGTACAATGAGCAGTTCTTC
CDR3aa: CASSLEGSGRYNEQFF

v_gene: TRBV7-2
d_gene: NA
abundance: NA
j_gene: TRBJ2-2
CDR3nt: TGTGCCAGCAGCTTAGATCCGGGTTTGTCCGGGGAGCTGTTTTTT
CDR3aa: CASSLDPGLSGELFF

v_gene: TRBV5-7
d_gene: TRBD1
abundance: once
j_gene: TRBJ1-1
CDR3nt: TGTGCCAGCAGCCTATGGACAGGGGCCTTGAACACTGAAGCTTTCTTT
CDR3aa: CASSLWTGALNTEAFF

v_gene: TRBV7-8
d_gene: NA
abundance: NA
j_gene: TRBJ2-1
CDR3nt: TGTGCCAGCAGCTATCGGTTAGCTGGCCCTGGCAATGAGCAGTTCTTC
CDR3aa: CASSYRLAGPGNEQFF

v_gene: TRBV13
d_gene: TRBD2
abundance: NA
j_gene: TRBJ2-1
CDR3nt: TGTGCCAGCAGCCTCCGGACTAGCGGGAGAATCAATGAGCAGTTCTTC
CDR3aa: CASSLRTSGRINEQFF

v_gene: TRBV6-5
d_gene: NA
abundance: NA
j_gene: TRBJ2-1
CDR3nt: TGTGCCAGCAGCACCAGGGGGGGTTACAATGAGCAGTTCTTC
CDR3aa: CASSTRGGYNEQFF

v_gene: TRBV5-8
d_gene: TRBD1
abundance: NA
j_gene: TRBJ2-1
CDR3nt: TGTGCCAGCAGCTTGGTTGGGACAGGGGCCCCCTACAATGAGCAGTTCTTC
CDR3aa: CASSLVGTGAPYNEQFF

v_gene: TRBV7-7
d_gene: TRBD2
abundance: NA
j_gene: TRBJ2-3
CDR3nt: TGTGCTAGCAGCTCCAGTTCAACTAGCGGGAGCCCACAGTATTTT
CDR3aa: CASSSSSTSGSPQYF

v_gene: TRBV7-2
d_gene: TRBD2
abundance: few
j_gene: TRBJ2-1
CDR3nt: TGTGCCAGCAGCTTAGACTCTAGCGGGCCCTACAATGAGCAGTTCTTC
CDR3aa: CASSLDSSGPYNEQFF

v_gene: TRBV5-1
d_gene: NA
abundance: NA
j_gene: TRBJ2-7
CDR3nt: TGCGCCAGCAGCCTCGACCGATACGAGCAGTACTTC
CDR3aa: CASSLDRYEQYF

v_gene: TRBV5-6
d_gene: TRBD1
abundance: NA
j_gene: TRBJ1-6
CDR3nt: TGTGCCAGCAGCTTCCCAACGGGACAGGGAGGGGCACCCCTCCACTTT
CDR3aa: CASSFPTGQGGAPLHF

v_gene: TRBV5-1
d_gene: NA
abundance: NA
j_gene: TRBJ2-7
CDR3nt: TGCGCCAGCGCGCAGGGGCAGACCTACGAGCAGTACTTC
CDR3aa: CASAQGQTYEQYF

v_gene: TRBV2
d_gene: NA
abundance: NA
j_gene: TRBJ2-7
CDR3nt: TGTGCCAGCGGAACCATGTACGAGCAGTACTTC
CDR3aa: CASGTMYEQYF

v_gene: TRBV5-1
d_gene: TRBD1
abundance: NA
j_gene: TRBJ2-1
CDR3nt: TGCGCCAGCAGCTTGATAGGACAGGGCTATGGTGAGCAGTTCTTC
CDR3aa: CASSLIGQGYGEQFF

v_gene: TRBV5-6
d_gene: NA
abundance: NA
j_gene: TRBJ2-3
CDR3nt: TGTGCCAGCAGCCTGGGCATAGGTACGCAGTATTTT
CDR3aa: CASSLGIGTQYF

v_gene: TRBV10-3
d_gene: NA
abundance: NA
j_gene: TRBJ1-2
CDR3nt: TGTGCCATCAGTGAGGGGCAGGGGTATGGCTACACCTTC
CDR3aa: CAISEGQGYGYTF

v_gene: TRBV20-1
d_gene: NA
abundance: NA
j_gene: TRBJ1-2
CDR3nt: TGCAGTGCTAGAAAGGGCTATGGCTACACCTTC
CDR3aa: CSARKGYGYTF

v_gene: TRBV5-1
d_gene: NA
abundance: NA
j_gene: TRBJ2-7
CDR3nt: TGCGCCAGCAGCTATACGGACTCCCTAGGAGCCTACGAGCAGTACTTC
CDR3aa: CASSYTDSLGAYEQYF

v_gene: TRBV6-1
d_gene: NA
abundance: NA
j_gene: TRBJ2-3
CDR3nt: TGTGCCAGCAGCCACCAGGTTAGAGATACGCAGTATTTT
CDR3aa: CASSHQVRDTQYF

v_gene: TRBV9
d_gene: TRBD2
abundance: once
j_gene: TRBJ2-3
CDR3nt: TGTGCCAGCAGCGTAGGTTTTAGCGGGAGGGCAGATACGCAGTATTTT
CDR3aa: CASSVGFSGRADTQYF

v_gene: TRBV28
d_gene: TRBD2
abundance: NA
j_gene: TRBJ2-1
CDR3nt: TGTGCCAGCCTGGAGCTAGCGGGGGGATCCTACAATGAGCAGTTCTTC
CDR3aa: CASLELAGGSYNEQFF

v_gene: TRBV4-1
d_gene: TRBD2
abundance: NA
j_gene: TRBJ2-7
CDR3nt: TGCGCCAGCAGCCAAAGGTGGACTAGCGGGACGTCCTACGAGCAGTACTTC
CDR3aa: CASSQRWTSGTSYEQYF

v_gene: TRBV5-1
d_gene: NA
abundance: NA
j_gene: TRBJ2-2
CDR3nt: TGCGCCAGCAGCTTGGATGTGGGGAACACCGGGGAGCTGTTTTTT
CDR3aa: CASSLDVGNTGELFF

v_gene: TRBV28
d_gene: TRBD1
abundance: NA
j_gene: TRBJ1-2
CDR3nt: TGTGCCAGCAGGGACAGGGACTATGGCTACACCTTC
CDR3aa: CASRDRDYGYTF

v_gene: TRBV5-1
d_gene: NA
abundance: NA
j_gene: TRBJ2-5
CDR3nt: TGCGCCAGCAGCGCCGATGGAGAGACCCAGTACTTC
CDR3aa: CASSADGETQYF

v_gene: TRBV30
d_gene: NA
abundance: NA
j_gene: TRBJ1-5
CDR3nt: TGTGCCTGGGGGAACGGGCCAAATCAGCCCCAGCATTTT
CDR3aa: CAWGNGPNQPQHF

v_gene: TRBV9
d_gene: NA
abundance: NA
j_gene: TRBJ2-2
CDR3nt: TGTGCCAGCAGCGTAGGCGGAGGGTTAAACACCGGGGAGCTGTTTTTT
CDR3aa: CASSVGGGLNTGELFF

v_gene: TRBV5-8
d_gene: NA
abundance: NA
j_gene: TRBJ2-7
CDR3nt: TGTGCCAGCAGCTTGGCCCATGGCTCCTACGAGCAGTACTTC
CDR3aa: CASSLAHGSYEQYF

v_gene: TRBV7-6
d_gene: TRBD2
abundance: once
j_gene: TRBJ2-3
CDR3nt: TGTGCCAGCAGCTTAATGGTAGCGGGGAGCACAGATACGCAGTATTTT
CDR3aa: CASSLMVAGSTDTQYF

v_gene: TRBV2
d_gene: TRBD2
abundance: NA
j_gene: TRBJ2-1
CDR3nt: TGTGCCAGCACAGGAGCTAGCGGGGCCTACAATGAGCAGTTCTTC
CDR3aa: CASTGASGAYNEQFF

v_gene: TRBV5-6
d_gene: TRBD1
abundance: NA
j_gene: TRBJ2-5
CDR3nt: TGTGCCAGCAGCCTAGGACAGGGTTGGCGAGAGACCCAGTACTTC
CDR3aa: CASSLGQGWRETQYF

v_gene: TRBV5-5
d_gene: NA
abundance: NA
j_gene: TRBJ2-3
CDR3nt: TGTGCCAGCAGCAACAAACTAGGCTACGCCACAGATACGCAGTATTTT
CDR3aa: CASSNKLGYATDTQYF

v_gene: TRBV7-9
d_gene: NA
abundance: NA
j_gene: TRBJ1-2
CDR3nt: TGTGCCAGCAGCTTTAGCGGGACGGAGGATGTAGGCTACACCTTC
CDR3aa: CASSFSGTEDVGYTF

v_gene: TRBV10-3
d_gene: TRBD2
abundance: once
j_gene: TRBJ2-1
CDR3nt: TGTGCCTCTTGGACTAGCGGTTACAATGAGCAGTTCTTC
CDR3aa: CASWTSGYNEQFF

v_gene: TRBV4-1
d_gene: NA
abundance: NA
j_gene: TRBJ2-5
CDR3nt: TGCGCCAGCAGCCAAGAAGGGGCAGGGGGGGGGAGAGAGACCCAGTACTTC
CDR3aa: CASSQEGAGGGRETQYF

v_gene: TRBV28
d_gene: TRBD2
abundance: NA
j_gene: TRBJ2-1
CDR3nt: TGTGCCAGCACCCCTAGCGGGAGGGCCGTCAATGAGCAGTTCTTC
CDR3aa: CASTPSGRAVNEQFF

v_gene: TRBV6-1
d_gene: TRBD2
abundance: NA
j_gene: TRBJ2-2
CDR3nt: TGTGCCAGCAGTGAAGCCCGCCTAGCGGGAGAGGTCGGGGAGCTGTTTTTT
CDR3aa: CASSEARLAGEVGELFF